This T cell receptor beta chain appears in the sequencing data of a study of blood T cells in healthy people across ages. General study points: Getting older went along with TCR beta diversity per million T cells dropping roughly linearly.

CDR1 and CDR2 from the germline V gene are SGHRS and YFSETQ. Losses at the gene ends were 3 bases for V and 10 bases for J; bases not matched to a gene: 6. This CDR3 comprises 15 residues. Using a J-beta primer mix together with a sample-barcoded 5' primer, a second PCR was run for roughly 6 to 12 cycles. All samples gave at least 2.5 million CDR3-containing paired-end reads. TCRdb recomputed calls from the 5' RACE reads with MiXCR, one row per CDR3 protein. The sample contains hundreds of thousands of distinct CDR3 sequences, about 52% of which appear only once. A note on this clonotype: What it recognizes is unknown.

The chain carries TRBV5-1 and TRBJ2-1; 14 bases fit TRBD2. This TCR was recovered from a man in his fifties or sixties in good health. The sequenced sample was blood. Written as DNA, the CDR3 is TGCGCCAGCAGCTGGGGACTAGCGGGGGCGGGGGAGCAGTTCTTC. Translated: CASSWGLAGAGEQFF.